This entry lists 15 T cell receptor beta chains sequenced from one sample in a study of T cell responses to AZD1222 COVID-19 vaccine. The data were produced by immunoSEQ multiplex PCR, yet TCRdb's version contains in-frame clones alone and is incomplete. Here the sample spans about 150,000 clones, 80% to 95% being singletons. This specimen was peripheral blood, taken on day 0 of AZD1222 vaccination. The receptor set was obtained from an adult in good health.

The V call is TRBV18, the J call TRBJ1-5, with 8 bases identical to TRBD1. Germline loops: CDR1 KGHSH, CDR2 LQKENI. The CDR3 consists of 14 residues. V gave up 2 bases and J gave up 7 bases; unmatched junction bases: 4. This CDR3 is CASSPAGGEQPQHF. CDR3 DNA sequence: TGTGCCAGCTCACCAGCAGGGGGCGAGCAGCCCCAGCATTTT.

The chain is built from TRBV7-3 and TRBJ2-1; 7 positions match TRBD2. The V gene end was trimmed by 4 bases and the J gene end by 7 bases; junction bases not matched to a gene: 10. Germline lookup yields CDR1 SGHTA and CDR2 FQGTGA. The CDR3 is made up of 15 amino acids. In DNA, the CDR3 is TGTGCCAGCAGCTCTCCGGGACTATCTTCAAATGAGCAGTTCTTC. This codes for CASSSPGLSSNEQFF.

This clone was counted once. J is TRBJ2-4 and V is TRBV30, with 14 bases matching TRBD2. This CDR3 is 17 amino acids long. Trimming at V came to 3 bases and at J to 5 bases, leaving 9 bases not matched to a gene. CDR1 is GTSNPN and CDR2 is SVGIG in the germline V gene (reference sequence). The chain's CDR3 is CAWSGTSGSRIQNIQYF. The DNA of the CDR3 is TGTGCCTGGAGCGGGACTAGCGGGAGCCGGATCCAAAACATTCAGTACTTC.

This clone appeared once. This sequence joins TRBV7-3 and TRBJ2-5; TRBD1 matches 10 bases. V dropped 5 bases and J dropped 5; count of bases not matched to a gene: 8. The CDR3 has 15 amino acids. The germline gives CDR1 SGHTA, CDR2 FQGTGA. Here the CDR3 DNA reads TGTGCCAGCAGCGATCGACAGGGGGCCGGTGAGACCCAGTACTTC. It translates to CASSDRQGAGETQYF.

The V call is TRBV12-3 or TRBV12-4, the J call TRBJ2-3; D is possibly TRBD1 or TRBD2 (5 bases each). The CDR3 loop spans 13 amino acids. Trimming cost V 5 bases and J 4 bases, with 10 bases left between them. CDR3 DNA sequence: TGTGCCAGCAGTCAGGGACGGTCAGATACGCAGTATTTT. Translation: CASSQGRSDTQYF.

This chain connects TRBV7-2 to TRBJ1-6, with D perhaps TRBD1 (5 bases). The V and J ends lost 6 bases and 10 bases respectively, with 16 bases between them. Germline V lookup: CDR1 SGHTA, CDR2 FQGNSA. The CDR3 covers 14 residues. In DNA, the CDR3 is TGTGCCAGCAGGAGGGGTATGGATCAATCACCCCTCCACTTT. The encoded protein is CASRRGMDQSPLHF.

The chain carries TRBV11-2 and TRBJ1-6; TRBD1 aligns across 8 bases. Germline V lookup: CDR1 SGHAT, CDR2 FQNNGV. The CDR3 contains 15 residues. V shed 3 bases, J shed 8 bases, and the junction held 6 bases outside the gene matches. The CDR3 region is CASSFLAGGHSPLHF. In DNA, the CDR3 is TGTGCCAGCAGCTTTCTGGCAGGGGGCCATTCACCCCTCCACTTT.

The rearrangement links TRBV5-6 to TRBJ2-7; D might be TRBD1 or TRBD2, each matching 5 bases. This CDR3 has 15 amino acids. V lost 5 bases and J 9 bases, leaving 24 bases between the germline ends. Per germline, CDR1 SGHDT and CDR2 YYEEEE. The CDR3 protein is CASRATGTPGSWQYF. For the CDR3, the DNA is TGTGCCAGCAGGGCGACCGGGACGCCTGGGAGTTGGCAGTACTTC.

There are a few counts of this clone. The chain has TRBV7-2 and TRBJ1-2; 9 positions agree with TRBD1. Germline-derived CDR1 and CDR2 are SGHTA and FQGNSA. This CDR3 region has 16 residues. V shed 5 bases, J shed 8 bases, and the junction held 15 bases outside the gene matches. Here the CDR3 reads CASSPAPQGAGEGYTF. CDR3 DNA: TGTGCCAGCAGCCCCGCACCACAGGGGGCAGGGGAGGGCTACACCTTC.

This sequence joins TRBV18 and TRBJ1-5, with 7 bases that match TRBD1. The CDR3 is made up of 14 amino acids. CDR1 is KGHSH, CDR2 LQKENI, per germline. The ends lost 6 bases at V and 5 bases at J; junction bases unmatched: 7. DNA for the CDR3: TGTGCCAGCTCCCTGCAGGGGGTGGATCAGCCCCAGCATTTT. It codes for CASSLQGVDQPQHF.

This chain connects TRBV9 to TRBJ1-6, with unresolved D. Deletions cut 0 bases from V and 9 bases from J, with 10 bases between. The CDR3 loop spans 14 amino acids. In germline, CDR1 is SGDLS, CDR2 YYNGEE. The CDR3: CASSVGANGSPLHF. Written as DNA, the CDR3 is TGTGCCAGCAGCGTAGGGGCAAACGGTTCACCCCTCCACTTT.

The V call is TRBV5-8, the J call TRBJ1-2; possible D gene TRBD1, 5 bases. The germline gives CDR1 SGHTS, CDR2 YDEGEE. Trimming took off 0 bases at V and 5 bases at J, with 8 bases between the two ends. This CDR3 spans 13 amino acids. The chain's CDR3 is CASSLEGAYGYTF. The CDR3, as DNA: TGTGCCAGCAGCTTGGAAGGGGCTTATGGCTACACCTTC.

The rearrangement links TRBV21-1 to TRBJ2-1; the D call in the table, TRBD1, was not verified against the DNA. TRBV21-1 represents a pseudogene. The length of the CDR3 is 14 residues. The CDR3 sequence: CASSKGPQGIEQFF. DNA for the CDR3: TGTGCCAGCAGCAAGGGGCCTCAGGGGATAGAGCAGTTCTTC.

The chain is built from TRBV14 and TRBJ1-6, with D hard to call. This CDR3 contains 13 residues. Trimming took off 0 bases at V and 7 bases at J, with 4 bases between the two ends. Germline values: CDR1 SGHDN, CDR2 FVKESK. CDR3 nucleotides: TGTGCCAGCAGCCAAGATAGAAATTCACCCCTCCACTTT. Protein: CASSQDRNSPLHF.

The CDR3 spells CASSPFSQVGVNYGYTF. CDR3 in DNA: TGTGCCAGCAGCCCCTTTTCCCAGGTAGGGGTAAACTATGGCTACACCTTC. This sequence joins TRBV7-3 and TRBJ1-2, with D tentatively TRBD1 (5 bases). V gave up 5 bases and J gave up 2 bases, with 21 bases separating them. Germline CDR1 and CDR2: SGHTA and FQGTGA. The CDR3 sequence is 17 residues long.